This section outlines one TCR beta chain sequence together with its context. The table lists this clonotype with many counts. No antigen is known for it. A read error may explain this, as a much larger clone is one base away. These data originate in a study of tumor-infiltrating lymphocytes in oesophageal squamous cell carcinoma listed by TCRdb under 2016. Library preparation was by PCR. The sequencer listed for this sample is Illumina HiSeq 2000. TCRdb trimmed the raw reads at Q25, called clones with MiXCR and kept productive beta chains. For every CDR3 protein sequence, its rows merge into one entry that carries the most common genes and DNA. The sample table records approximately 12,000 distinct CDR3 sequences; 55% of these occur just once. The ten largest clones add up to roughly a quarter of the sample. The CDR1 and CDR2 encoded by the germline V gene are MGHRA and YSYEKL. The CDR3 starts with the cysteine, ends with the phenylalanine, and has 11 residues. The CDR3 DNA has 33 bases and is translated from base 1. V and J are truncated by 5 bases and 10 bases respectively, leaving an intervening sequence of 9 bases.

The chain is encoded by TRBV4-1 joined to TRBJ2-1, with TRBD2 perhaps the D gene, on 5 matching bases. The sample was esophageal tumor tissue. This receptor was taken from a male donor with esophageal squamous cell carcinoma. The CDR3: CASSSDYEQFF. The nucleotides are TGCGCCAGCAGCTCTGACTACGAGCAGTTCTTC.